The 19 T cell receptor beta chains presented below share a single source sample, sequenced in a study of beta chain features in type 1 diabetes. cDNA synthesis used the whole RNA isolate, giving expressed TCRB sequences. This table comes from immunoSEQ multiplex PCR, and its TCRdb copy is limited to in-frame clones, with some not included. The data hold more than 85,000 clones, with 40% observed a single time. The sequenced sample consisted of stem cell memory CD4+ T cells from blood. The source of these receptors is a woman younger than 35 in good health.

CDR3 nucleotide sequence: TGTGCCAGTAGTATTGAGACAGTGGAGTATTTT. Residues: CASSIETVEYF. This chain uses TRBV19 with TRBJ2-3, with a possible D match to TRBD1 (5 bases). With 3 bases removed from V and 13 bases from J, the gap between germline ends came to 11 bases. Germline V lookup: CDR1 LNHDA, CDR2 SQIVND (reference sequence). The CDR3 is made up of 11 amino acids. Complete variable domain (other parts from reference TRBV19 and TRBJ2-3): DGGITQSPKYLFRKEGQNVTLSCEQNLNHDAMYWYRQDPGQGLRLIYYSQIVNDFQKGDIAEGYSVSREKKESFPLTVTSAQKNPTAFYLCASSIETVEYFGPGTRLTVL.

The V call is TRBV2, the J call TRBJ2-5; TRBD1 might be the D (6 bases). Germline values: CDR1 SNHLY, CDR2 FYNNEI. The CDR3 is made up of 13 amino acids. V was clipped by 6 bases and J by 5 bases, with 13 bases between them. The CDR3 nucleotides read TGTGCCAGCAGAAACAGGGTTGGGGAGACCCAGTACTTC. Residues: CASRNRVGETQYF.

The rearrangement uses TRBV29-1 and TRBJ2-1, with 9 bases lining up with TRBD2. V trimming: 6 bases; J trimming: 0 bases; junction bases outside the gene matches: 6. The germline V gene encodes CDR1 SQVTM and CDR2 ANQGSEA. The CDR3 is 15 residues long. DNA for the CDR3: TGCAGCGTGGATAGCGGGAGCGGCTCCTACAATGAGCAGTTCTTC. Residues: CSVDSGSGSYNEQFF.

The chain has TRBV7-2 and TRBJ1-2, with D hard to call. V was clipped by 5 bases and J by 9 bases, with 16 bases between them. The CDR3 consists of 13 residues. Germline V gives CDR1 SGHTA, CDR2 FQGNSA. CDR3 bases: TGTGCCAGCAGCCTCGCGTGGGGAGAATGCTACACCTTC. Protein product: CASSLAWGECYTF.

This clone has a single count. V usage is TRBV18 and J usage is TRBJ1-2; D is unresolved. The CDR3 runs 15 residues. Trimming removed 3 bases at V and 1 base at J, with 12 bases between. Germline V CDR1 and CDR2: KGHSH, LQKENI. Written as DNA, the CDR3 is TGTGCCAGCTCACCTCGAGAGCCGCGTAACTATGGCTACACCTTC. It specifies CASSPREPRNYGYTF.

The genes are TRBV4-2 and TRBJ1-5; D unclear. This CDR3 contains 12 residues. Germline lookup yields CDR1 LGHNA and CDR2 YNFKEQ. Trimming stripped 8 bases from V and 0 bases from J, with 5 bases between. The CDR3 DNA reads TGTGCCAGCCGGGGTAGCAATCAGCCCCAGCATTTT. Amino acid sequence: CASRGSNQPQHF.

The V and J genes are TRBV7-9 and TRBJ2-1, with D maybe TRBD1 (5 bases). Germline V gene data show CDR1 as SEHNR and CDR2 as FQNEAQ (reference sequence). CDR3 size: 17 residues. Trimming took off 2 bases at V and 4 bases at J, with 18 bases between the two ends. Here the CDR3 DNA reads TGTGCCAGCAGCTTACGGCCCGCAGGGCGACTTTACAATGAGCAGTTCTTC. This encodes CASSLRPAGRLYNEQFF.

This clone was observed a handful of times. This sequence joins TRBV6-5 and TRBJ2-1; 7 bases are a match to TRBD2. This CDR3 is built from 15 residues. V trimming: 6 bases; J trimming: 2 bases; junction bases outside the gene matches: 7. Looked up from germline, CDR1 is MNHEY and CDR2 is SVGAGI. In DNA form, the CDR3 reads TGTGCCAGCAGAAGCGGGATGTTTCCCTACAATGAGCAGTTCTTC. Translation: CASRSGMFPYNEQFF.

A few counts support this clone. CDR3 bases: TGTGCCAGCAGAGGGGACAGGGGTGACTATGGCTACACCTTC. Its translation is CASRGDRGDYGYTF. V and J are TRBV25-1 and TRBJ1-2, with TRBD1 matching 10 bases. The V segment lost 6 bases and the J segment 3 bases; nucleotides outside the gene matches: 4. The CDR3 is made up of 14 amino acids. From germline, CDR1 is MGHDK and CDR2 SYGVNS.

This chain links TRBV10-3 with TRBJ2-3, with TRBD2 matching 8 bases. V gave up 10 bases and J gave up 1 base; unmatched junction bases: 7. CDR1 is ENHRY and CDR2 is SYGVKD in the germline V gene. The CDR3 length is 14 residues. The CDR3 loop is CATAPAGGTDTQYF. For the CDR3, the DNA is TGTGCCACGGCCCCAGCGGGAGGCACAGATACGCAGTATTTT.

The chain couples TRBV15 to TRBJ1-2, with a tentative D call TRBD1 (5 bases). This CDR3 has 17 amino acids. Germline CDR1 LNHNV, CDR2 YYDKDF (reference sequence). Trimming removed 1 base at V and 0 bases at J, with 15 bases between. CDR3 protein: CATSRAGAGGANYGYTF. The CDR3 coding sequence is TGTGCCACCAGCAGAGCCGGGGCGGGGGGGGCTAACTATGGCTACACCTTC. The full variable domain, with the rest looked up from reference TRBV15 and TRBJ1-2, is DAMVIQNPRYQVTQFGKPVTLSCSQTLNHNVMYWYQQKSSQAPKLLFHYYDKDFNNEADTPDNFQSRRPNTSFCFLDIRSPGLGDTAMYLCATSRAGAGGANYGYTFGSGTRLTVV.

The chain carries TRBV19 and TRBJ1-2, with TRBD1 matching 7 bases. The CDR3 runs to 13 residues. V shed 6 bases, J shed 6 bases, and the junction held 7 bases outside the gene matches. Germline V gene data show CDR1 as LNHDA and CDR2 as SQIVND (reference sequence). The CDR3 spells CASRTPGQHGYTF. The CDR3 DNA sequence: TGTGCCAGTAGGACGCCGGGACAGCATGGCTACACCTTC.

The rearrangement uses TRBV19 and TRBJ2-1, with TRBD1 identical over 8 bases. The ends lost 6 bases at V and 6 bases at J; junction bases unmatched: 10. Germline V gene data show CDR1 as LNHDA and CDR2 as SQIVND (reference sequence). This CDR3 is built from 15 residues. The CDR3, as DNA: TGTGCCAGTAGAACCGGGACAGGCCCACTCAATGAGCAGTTCTTC. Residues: CASRTGTGPLNEQFF.

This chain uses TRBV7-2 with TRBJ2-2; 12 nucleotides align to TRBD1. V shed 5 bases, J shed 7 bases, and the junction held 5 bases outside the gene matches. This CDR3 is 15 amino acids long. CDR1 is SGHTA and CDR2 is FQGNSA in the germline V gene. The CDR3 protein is CASSRGTGGHGELFF. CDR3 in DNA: TGTGCCAGCAGCCGCGGGACAGGGGGCCACGGGGAGCTGTTTTTT. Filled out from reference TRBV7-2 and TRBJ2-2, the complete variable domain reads GAGVSQSPSNKVTEKGKDVELRCDPISGHTALYWYRQSLGQGLEFLIYFQGNSAPDKSGLPSDRFSAERTGGSVSTLTIQRTQQEDSAVYLCASSRGTGGHGELFFGEGSRLTVL.

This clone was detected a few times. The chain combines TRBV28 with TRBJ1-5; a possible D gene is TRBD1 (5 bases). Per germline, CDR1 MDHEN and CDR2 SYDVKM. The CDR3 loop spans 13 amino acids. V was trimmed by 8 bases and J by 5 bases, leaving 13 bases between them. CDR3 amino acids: CASAGGRHQPQHF. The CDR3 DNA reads TGTGCCAGCGCTGGGGGGAGGCATCAGCCCCAGCATTTT.

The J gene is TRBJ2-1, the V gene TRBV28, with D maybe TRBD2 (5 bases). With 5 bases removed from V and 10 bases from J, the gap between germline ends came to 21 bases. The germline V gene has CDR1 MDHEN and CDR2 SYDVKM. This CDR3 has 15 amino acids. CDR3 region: CASSPPLGRNTEQFF. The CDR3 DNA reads TGTGCCAGCAGTCCTCCCCTTGGGAGAAATACGGAGCAGTTCTTC.

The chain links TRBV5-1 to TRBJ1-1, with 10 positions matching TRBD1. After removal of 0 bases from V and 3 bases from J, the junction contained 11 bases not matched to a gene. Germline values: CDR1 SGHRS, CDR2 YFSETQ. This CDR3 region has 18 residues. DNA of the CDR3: TGCGCCAGCAGCTTGGGACAGGGGGCGAGTGCGTCCTACACTGAAGCTTTCTTT. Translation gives CASSLGQGASASYTEAFF.

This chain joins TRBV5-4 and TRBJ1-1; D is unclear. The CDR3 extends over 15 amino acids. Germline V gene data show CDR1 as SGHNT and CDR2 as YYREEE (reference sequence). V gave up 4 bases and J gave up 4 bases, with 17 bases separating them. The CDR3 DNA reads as TGTGCCAGCAGCCCTGACCTAGGATTGGGCACTGAAGCTTTCTTT. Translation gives CASSPDLGLGTEAFF. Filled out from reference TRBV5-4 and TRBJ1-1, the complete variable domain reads ETGVTQSPTHLIKTRGQQVTLRCSSQSGHNTVSWYQQALGQGPQFIFQYYREEENGRGNFPPRFSGLQFPNYSSELNVNALELDDSALYLCASSPDLGLGTEAFFGQGTRLTVV.

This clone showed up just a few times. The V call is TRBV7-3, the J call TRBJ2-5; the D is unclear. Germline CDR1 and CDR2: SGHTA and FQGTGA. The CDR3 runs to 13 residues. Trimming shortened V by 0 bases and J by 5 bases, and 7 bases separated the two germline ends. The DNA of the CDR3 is TGTGCCAGCAGCTTAACCGTCGAGGAGACCCAGTACTTC. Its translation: CASSLTVEETQYF.